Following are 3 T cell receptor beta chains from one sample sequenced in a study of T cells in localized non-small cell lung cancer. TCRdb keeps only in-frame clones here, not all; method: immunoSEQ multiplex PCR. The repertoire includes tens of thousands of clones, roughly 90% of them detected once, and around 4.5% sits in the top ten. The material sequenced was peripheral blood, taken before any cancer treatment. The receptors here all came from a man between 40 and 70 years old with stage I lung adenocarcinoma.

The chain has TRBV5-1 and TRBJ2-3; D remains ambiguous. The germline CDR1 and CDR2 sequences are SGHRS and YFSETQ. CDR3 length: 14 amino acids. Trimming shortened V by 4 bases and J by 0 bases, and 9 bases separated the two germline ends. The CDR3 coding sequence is TGCGCCAGCAGCCTCCAACGTAGCACAGATACGCAGTATTTT. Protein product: CASSLQRSTDTQYF.

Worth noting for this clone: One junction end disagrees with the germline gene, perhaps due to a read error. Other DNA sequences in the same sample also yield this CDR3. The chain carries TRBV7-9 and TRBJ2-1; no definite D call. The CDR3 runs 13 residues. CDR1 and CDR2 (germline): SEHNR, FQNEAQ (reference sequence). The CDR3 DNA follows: TGTGCTAGCAGCTTAGCTCCTCACAATGAGCAGTTCTTC. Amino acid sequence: CASSLAPHNEQFF.

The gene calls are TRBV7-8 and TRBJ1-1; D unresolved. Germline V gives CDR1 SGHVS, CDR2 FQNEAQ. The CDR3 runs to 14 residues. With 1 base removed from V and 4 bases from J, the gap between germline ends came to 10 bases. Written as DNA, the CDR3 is TGTGCCAGCAGCTTAGAGGCCAGCAGCACTGAAGCTTTCTTT. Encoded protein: CASSLEASSTEAFF.